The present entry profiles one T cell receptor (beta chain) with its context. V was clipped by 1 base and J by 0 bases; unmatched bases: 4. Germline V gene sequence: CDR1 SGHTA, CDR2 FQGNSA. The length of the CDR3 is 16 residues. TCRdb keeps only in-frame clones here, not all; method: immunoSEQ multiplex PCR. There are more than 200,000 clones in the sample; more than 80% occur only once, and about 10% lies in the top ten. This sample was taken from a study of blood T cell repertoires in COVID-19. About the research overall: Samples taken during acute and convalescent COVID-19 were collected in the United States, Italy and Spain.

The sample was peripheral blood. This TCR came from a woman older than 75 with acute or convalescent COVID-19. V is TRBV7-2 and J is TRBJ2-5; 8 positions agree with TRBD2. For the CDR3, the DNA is TGTGCCAGCAGCTTAGTGGCTAGCGGGTACCAAGAGACCCAGTACTTC. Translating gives CASSLVASGYQETQYF.